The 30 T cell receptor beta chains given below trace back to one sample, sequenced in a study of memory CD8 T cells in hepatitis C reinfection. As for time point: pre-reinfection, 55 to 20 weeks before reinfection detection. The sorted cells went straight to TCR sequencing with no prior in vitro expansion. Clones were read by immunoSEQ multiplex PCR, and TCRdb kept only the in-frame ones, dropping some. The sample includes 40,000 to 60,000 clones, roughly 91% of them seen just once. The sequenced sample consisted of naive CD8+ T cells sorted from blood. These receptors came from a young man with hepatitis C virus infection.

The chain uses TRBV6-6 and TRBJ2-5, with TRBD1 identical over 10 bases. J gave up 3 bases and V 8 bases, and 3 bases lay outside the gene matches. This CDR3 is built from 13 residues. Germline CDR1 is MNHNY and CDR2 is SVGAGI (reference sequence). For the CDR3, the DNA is TGTGCCAGCTGGACAGGGGGAGAAGAGACCCAGTACTTC. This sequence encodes CASWTGGEETQYF.

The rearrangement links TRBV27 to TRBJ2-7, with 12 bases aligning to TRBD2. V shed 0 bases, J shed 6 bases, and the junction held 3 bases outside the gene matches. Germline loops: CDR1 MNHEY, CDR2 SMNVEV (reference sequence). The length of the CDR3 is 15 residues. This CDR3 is CASSLSWTSGTEQYF. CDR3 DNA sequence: TGTGCCAGCAGTTTATCCTGGACTAGCGGGACCGAGCAGTACTTC.

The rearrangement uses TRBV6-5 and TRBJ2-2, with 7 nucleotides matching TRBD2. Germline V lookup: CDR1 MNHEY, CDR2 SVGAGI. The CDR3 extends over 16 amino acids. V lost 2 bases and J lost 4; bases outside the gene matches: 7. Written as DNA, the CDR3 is TGTGCCAGCAGTTACGGCCTAGCGGTTTTCACCGGGGAGCTGTTTTTT. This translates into CASSYGLAVFTGELFF.

In DNA form, the CDR3 reads TGTGCCAGTAGGGTCAGCGGGGGGGTTTACAATGAGCAGTTCTTC. This encodes CASRVSGGVYNEQFF. The rearrangement joins TRBV19 to TRBJ2-1; the match to TRBD2 covers 10 bases. The CDR3 loop spans 15 amino acids. CDR1 LNHDA and CDR2 SQIVND come from the germline V gene (reference sequence). Trimming took 6 bases from V and 4 from J; bases not matched to a gene: 6.

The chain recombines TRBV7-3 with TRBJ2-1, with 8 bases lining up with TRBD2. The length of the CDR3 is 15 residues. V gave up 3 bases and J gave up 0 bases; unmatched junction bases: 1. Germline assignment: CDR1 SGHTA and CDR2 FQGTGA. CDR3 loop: CASSFSGNSYNEQFF. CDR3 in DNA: TGTGCCAGCAGCTTTAGCGGGAACTCCTACAATGAGCAGTTCTTC.

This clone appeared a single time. CDR3 protein: CASMGGEINYGYTF. CDR3 coding DNA: TGTGCCTCGATGGGTGGGGAGATCAACTATGGCTACACCTTC. The chain recombines TRBV10-3 with TRBJ1-2; D is unresolved. Trimming shortened V by 11 bases and J by 2 bases, and 18 bases separated the two germline ends. CDR1 ENHRY and CDR2 SYGVKD come from the germline V gene. The CDR3 contains 14 residues.

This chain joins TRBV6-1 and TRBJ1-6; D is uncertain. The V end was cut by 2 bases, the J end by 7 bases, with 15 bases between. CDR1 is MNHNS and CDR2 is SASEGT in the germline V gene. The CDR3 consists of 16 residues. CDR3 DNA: TGTGCCAGCAGTGAACCTTCAGGTGGTTGGAATTCACCCCTCCACTTT. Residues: CASSEPSGGWNSPLHF.

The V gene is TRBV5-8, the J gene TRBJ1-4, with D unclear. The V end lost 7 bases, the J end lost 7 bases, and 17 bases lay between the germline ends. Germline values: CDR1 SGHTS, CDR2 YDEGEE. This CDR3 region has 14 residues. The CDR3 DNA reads TGTGCCAGCTGCAGCCCAGGCTATGGTGAAAAACTGTTTTTT. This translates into CASCSPGYGEKLFF. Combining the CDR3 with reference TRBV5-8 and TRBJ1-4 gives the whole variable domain EAGVTQSPTHLIKTRGQQATLRCSPISGHTSVYWYQQALGLGLQFLLWYDEGEERNRGNFPPRFSGRQFPNYSSELNVNALELEDSALYLCASCSPGYGEKLFFGSGTQLSVL.

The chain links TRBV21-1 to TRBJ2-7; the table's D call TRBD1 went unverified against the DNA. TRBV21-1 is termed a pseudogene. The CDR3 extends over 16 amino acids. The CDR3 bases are TGTGCCAGCAGCGGGCAAAGACAGGGAAAATCCTACGAGCAGTACGTC. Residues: CASSGQRQGKSYEQYV.

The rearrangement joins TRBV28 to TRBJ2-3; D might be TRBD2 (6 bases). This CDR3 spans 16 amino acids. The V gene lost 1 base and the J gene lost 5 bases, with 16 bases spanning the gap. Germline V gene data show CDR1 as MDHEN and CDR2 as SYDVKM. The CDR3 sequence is CASSLSAGGPGDTQYF. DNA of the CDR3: TGTGCCAGCAGTTTATCAGCGGGTGGGCCGGGAGATACGCAGTATTTT.

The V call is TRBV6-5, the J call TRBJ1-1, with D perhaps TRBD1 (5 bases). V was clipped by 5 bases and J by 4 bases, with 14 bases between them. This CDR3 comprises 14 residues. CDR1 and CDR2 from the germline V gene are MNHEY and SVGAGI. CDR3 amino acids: CASSPEVQGTEAFF. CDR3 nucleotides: TGTGCCAGCAGTCCAGAGGTCCAGGGCACTGAAGCTTTCTTT.

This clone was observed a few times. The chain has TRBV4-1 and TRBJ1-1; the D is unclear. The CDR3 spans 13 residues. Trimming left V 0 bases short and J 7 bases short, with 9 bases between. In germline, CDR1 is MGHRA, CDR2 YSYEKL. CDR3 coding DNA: TGCGCCAGCAGCCAAGAGGAGGGAGGTGAAGCTTTCTTT. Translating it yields CASSQEEGGEAFF.

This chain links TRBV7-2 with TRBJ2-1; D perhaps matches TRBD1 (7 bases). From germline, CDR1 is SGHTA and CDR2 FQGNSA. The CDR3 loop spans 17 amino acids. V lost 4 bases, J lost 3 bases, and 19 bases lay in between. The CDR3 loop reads CASSYGGGGVFYNEQFF. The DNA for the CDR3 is TGTGCCAGCAGCTACGGCGGAGGGGGCGTCTTCTACAATGAGCAGTTCTTC.

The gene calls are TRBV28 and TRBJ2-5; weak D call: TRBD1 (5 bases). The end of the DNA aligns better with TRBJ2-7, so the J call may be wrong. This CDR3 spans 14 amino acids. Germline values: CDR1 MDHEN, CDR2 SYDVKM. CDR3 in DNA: TGTGCCAGCAGTGTCACAGGCACCTCCTACGAGCAGTACTTC. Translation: CASSVTGTSYEQYF.

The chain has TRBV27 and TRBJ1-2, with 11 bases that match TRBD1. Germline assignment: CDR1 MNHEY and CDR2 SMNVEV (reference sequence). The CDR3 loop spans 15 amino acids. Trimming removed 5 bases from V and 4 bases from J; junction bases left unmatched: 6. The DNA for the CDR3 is TGTGCCAGCAGTCCGCGGACAGGGGGCGGCTATGGCTACACCTTC. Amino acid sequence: CASSPRTGGGYGYTF.

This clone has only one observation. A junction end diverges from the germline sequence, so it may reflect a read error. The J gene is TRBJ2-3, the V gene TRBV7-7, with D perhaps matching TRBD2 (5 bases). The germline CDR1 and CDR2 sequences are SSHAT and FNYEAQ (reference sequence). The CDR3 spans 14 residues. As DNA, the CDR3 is TGTGCTAGCAGCTTAGGACTGAGCACAGATACGCAGTATTTT. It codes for CASSLGLSTDTQYF.

DNA for the CDR3: TGTGCCAGCAGCTTAGTGGGGGGTGGGGAGCTGTTTTTT. Translated: CASSLVGGGELFF. The V call is TRBV7-9, the J call TRBJ2-2; a weak D match, TRBD2 (6 bases). V shed 1 base and J shed 8 bases, with 8 bases lying between them. The germline CDR1 and CDR2 sequences are SEHNR and FQNEAQ (reference sequence). This CDR3 has 13 amino acids.

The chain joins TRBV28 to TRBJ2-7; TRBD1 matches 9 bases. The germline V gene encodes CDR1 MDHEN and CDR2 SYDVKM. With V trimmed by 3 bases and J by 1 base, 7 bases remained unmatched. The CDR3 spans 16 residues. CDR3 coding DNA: TGTGCCAGCAGTTTTCTTCCGGGACAGGGTTCCTACGAGCAGTACTTC. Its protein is CASSFLPGQGSYEQYF. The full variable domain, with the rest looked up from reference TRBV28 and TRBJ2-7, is DVKVTQSSRYLVKRTGEKVFLECVQDMDHENMFWYRQDPGLGLRLIYFSYDVKMKEKGDIPEGYSVSREKKERFSLILESASTNQTSMYLCASSFLPGQGSYEQYFGPGTRLTVT.

The CDR3 loop reads CASSGGSYEQYF. As DNA, the CDR3 is TGTGCCAGCAGTGGGGGCAGCTACGAGCAGTACTTC. The V and J genes are TRBV28 and TRBJ2-5, with D possibly being TRBD1 (6 bases). Near its end, the DNA agrees better with TRBJ2-7, so the J call may be wrong. Germline-derived CDR1 and CDR2 are MDHEN and SYDVKM. This CDR3 is 12 amino acids long.

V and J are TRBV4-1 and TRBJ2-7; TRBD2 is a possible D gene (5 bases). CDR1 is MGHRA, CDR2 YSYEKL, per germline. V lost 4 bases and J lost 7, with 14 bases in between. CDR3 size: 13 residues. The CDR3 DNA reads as TGCGCCAGCAGCCGTCTGGTCGGCGGGGAGCAGTACTTC. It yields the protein CASSRLVGGEQYF.

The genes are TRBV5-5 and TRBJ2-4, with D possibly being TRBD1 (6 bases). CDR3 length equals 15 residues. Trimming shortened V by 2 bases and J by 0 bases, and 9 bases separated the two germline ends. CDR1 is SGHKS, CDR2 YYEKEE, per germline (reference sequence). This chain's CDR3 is CASSLDRIAKNIQYF. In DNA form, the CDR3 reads TGTGCCAGCAGCTTAGACAGGATAGCCAAAAACATTCAGTACTTC.

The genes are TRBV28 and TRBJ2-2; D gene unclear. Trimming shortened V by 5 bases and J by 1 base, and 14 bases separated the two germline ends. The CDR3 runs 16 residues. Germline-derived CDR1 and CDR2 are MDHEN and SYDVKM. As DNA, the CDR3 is TGTGCCAGCAGTCCAGGCGTTGGTTTGAACACCGGGGAGCTGTTTTTT. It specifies CASSPGVGLNTGELFF.

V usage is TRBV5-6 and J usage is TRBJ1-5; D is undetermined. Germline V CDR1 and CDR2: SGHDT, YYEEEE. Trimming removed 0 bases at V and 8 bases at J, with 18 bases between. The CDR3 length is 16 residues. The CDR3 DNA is TGTGCCAGCAGCTTGGGCCTCGGACTGGGGAAAGAGCCCCAGCATTTT. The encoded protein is CASSLGLGLGKEPQHF. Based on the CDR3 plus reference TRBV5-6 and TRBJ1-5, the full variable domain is DAGVTQSPTHLIKTRGQQVTLRCSPKSGHDTVSWYQQALGQGPQFIFQYYEEEERQRGNFPDRFSGHQFPNYSSELNVNALLLGDSALYLCASSLGLGLGKEPQHFGDGTRLSIL.

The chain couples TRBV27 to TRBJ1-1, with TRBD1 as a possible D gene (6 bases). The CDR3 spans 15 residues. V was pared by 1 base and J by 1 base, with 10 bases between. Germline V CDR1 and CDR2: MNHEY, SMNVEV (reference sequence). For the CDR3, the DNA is TGTGCCAGCAGTTTATTAGGGGGGGCGAACACTGAAGCTTTCTTT. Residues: CASSLLGGANTEAFF.

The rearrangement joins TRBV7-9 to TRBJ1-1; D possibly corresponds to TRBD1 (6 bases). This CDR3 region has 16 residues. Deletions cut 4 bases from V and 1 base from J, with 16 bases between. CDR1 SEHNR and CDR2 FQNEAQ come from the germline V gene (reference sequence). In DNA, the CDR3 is TGTGCCAGCAGCTCAGGTCTAGGGACACCGAACACTGAAGCTTTCTTT. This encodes CASSSGLGTPNTEAFF.

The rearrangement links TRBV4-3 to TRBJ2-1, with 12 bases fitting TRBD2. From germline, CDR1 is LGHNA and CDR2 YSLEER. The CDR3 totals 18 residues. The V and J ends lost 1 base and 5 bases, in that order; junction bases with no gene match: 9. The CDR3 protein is CASSQALTSGGLNNEQFF. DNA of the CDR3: TGCGCCAGCAGCCAAGCATTGACTAGCGGGGGATTGAACAATGAGCAGTTCTTC.

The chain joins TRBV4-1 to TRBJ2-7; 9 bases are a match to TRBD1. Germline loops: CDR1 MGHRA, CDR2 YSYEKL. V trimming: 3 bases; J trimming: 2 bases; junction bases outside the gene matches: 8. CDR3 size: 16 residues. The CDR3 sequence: CASSQPSQGATYEQYF. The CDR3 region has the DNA TGCGCCAGCAGCCAGCCCTCACAGGGGGCTACCTACGAGCAGTACTTC.

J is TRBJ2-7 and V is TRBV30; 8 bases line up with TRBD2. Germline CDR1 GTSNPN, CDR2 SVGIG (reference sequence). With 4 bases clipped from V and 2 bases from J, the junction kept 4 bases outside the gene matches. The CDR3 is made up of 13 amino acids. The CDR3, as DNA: TGTGCCTGGATTGTTAGCGGGACCTACGAGCAGTACTTC. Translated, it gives CAWIVSGTYEQYF.

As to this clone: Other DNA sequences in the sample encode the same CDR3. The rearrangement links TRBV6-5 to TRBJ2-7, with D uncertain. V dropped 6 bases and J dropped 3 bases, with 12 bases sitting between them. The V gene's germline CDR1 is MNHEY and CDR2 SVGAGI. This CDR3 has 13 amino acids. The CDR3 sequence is CASSPGSHYEQYV. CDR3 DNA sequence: TGTGCCAGCAGCCCCGGATCCCACTACGAGCAGTACGTC.

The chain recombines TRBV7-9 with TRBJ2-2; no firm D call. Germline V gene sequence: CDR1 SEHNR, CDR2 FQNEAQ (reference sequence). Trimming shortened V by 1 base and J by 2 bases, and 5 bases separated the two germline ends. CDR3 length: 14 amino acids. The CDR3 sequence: CASSLGYNTGELFF. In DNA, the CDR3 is TGTGCCAGCAGCTTAGGTTATAACACCGGGGAGCTGTTTTTT. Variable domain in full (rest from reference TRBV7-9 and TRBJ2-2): DTGVSQNPRHKITKRGQNVTFRCDPISEHNRLYWYRQTLGQGPEFLTYFQNEAQLEKSRLLSDRFSAERPKGSFSTLEIQRTEQGDSAMYLCASSLGYNTGELFFGEGSRLTVL.